A single sample gave rise to the 14 T cell receptor beta chains below, sequenced in a study of spatial heterogeneity in lung cancer. One entry per CDR3 protein, called by TCRdb with MiXCR from the 5' RACE reads. The top ten clones hold 35% to 45% of a sample with around 87,000 distinct CDR3 sequences, over 9.5% of them seen once. The time point here: sample taken at primary tumor resection. The sample here was PBMCs, taken at surgery. The receptors were gathered from a male donor with early-stage non-small cell lung cancer.

The chain uses TRBV6-2 or TRBV6-3 and TRBJ2-1; 10 bases fit TRBD1. Germline lookup yields CDR1 MNHEY and CDR2 SVGEGT. J was trimmed by 9 bases and V by 6 bases; bases with no gene match: 8. The CDR3 has 14 residues. The CDR3 sequence: CASSSRDRGLEQFF. The CDR3 region has the DNA TGTGCCAGCAGCTCCCGGGACAGGGGACTTGAGCAGTTCTTC.

V gene TRBV11-2 combines with J gene TRBJ2-7; TRBD1 is a possible D gene (6 bases). Trimming cost V 1 base and J 4 bases, with 14 bases left between them. The CDR3 has 15 residues. Per germline, CDR1 SGHAT and CDR2 FQNNGV. The CDR3 DNA sequence: TGTGCCAGCAGCTTAGGACAGGAAGATTGGTACGAGCAGTACTTC. Its protein product is CASSLGQEDWYEQYF.

In this sample, this clonotype turned up a few times. This chain uses TRBV24-1 with TRBJ2-3; maybe TRBD2 (6 bases). Trimming stripped 0 bases from V and 0 bases from J, with 12 bases between. The germline CDR1 and CDR2 sequences are KGHDR and SFDVKD. The CDR3 is 17 residues long. The CDR3 DNA reads as TGTGCCACCAGTGATTTGCGGAGGGGTTCAAGCACAGATACGCAGTATTTT. Translation: CATSDLRRGSSTDTQYF.

The chain joins TRBV6-2 or TRBV6-3 to TRBJ2-6; the match to TRBD1 covers 9 bases. The CDR3 contains 15 residues. V shed 7 bases, J shed 2 bases, and the junction held 3 bases outside the gene matches. Germline values: CDR1 MNHEY, CDR2 SVGEGT. CDR3 DNA sequence: TGTGCCAGCACCCGACAGGGGGCTGGGGCCAACGTCCTGACTTTC. Its protein is CASTRQGAGANVLTF.

The gene calls are TRBV28 and TRBJ2-3, with D uncertain. The germline gives CDR1 MDHEN, CDR2 SYDVKM. V was clipped by 3 bases and J by 5 bases, with 15 bases between them. The CDR3 is 15 amino acids. The CDR3 reads CASSFRDSKKDTQYF. The CDR3 bases are TGTGCCAGCAGTTTTCGTGACTCCAAAAAAGATACGCAGTATTTT.

V usage is TRBV30 and J usage is TRBJ2-5, with 8 bases identical to TRBD1. Trimming cost V 2 bases and J 5 bases; bases outside gene matches: 4. CDR1 is GTSNPN, CDR2 SVGIG, per germline (reference sequence). This CDR3 has 13 residues. The CDR3 bases are TGTGCCTGGAGTCTAAACAGGGGGGAGACCCAGTACTTC. Residues: CAWSLNRGETQYF.

This clonotype was seen a handful of times. V and J are TRBV12-3 or TRBV12-4 and TRBJ1-1; D gene unclear. This CDR3 comprises 15 residues. Trimming stripped 0 bases from V and 5 bases from J, with 13 bases between. Written as DNA, the CDR3 is TGTGCCAGCAGTTTAGCTTGGACGGGTGGGACTGAAGCTTTCTTT. Its protein is CASSLAWTGGTEAFF.

This clonotype was seen a handful of times. The chain uses TRBV5-5 and TRBJ2-7; D gene unclear. The CDR3 spans 13 residues. Germline lookup yields CDR1 SGHKS and CDR2 YYEKEE (reference sequence). V dropped 5 bases and J dropped 5 bases, with 14 bases sitting between them. CDR3 residues: CASRISESHEQYF. The DNA of the CDR3 is TGTGCCAGCAGGATTTCCGAGTCCCACGAGCAGTACTTC.

This clonotype was recorded at least ten times. V is TRBV30 and J is TRBJ2-7, with a weak D call TRBD1 (6 bases). The CDR3 consists of 12 residues. V was cut by 4 bases and J by 7 bases, with 14 bases left in between. From germline, CDR1 is GTSNPN and CDR2 SVGIG (reference sequence). CDR3 DNA sequence: TGTGCCTGGAACCAGGGGCCGGAAGAGCAGTACTTC. This sequence encodes CAWNQGPEEQYF.

This clonotype occurred a few times. This chain joins TRBV28 and TRBJ2-5, with TRBD2 identical over 11 bases. This CDR3 region has 16 residues. Trimming at V came to 5 bases and at J to 4 bases, leaving 9 bases not matched to a gene. Per germline, CDR1 MDHEN and CDR2 SYDVKM. DNA of the CDR3: TGTGCCAGCAGTGACGATAGCGGGAGGGGGGTAGAGACCCAGTACTTC. This sequence encodes CASSDDSGRGVETQYF.

The chain has TRBV25-1 and TRBJ2-5; D is possibly TRBD2 (6 bases). V lost 6 bases to trimming and J lost 4 bases, with 12 bases between them. The CDR3 is 13 residues long. Germline V lookup: CDR1 MGHDK, CDR2 SYGVNS. As DNA, the CDR3 is TGTGCCAGCAGCAATGGAGGGGCAGAGACCCAGTACTTC. This translates into CASSNGGAETQYF.

This clonotype showed up just a few times. This chain connects TRBV20-1 to TRBJ1-2; TRBD1 matches at 8 bases. V was pared by 4 bases and J by 5 bases, with 6 bases of the junction left unmatched. Germline CDR1 reads DFQATT; CDR2 reads SNEGSKA (reference sequence). CDR3 length equals 13 residues. CDR3 region: CSANRGESYGYTF. CDR3 nucleotides: TGCAGTGCTAACAGGGGGGAGTCTTATGGCTACACCTTC.

This clonotype was seen repeatedly, ten times or more. The chain combines TRBV29-1 with TRBJ1-6; possible D gene TRBD1, 6 bases. CDR1 is SQVTM and CDR2 is ANQGSEA in the germline V gene. Trimming shortened V by 0 bases and J by 4 bases, and 13 bases separated the two germline ends. This CDR3 is built from 16 residues. CDR3 residues: CSVEEDRGQYNSPLHF. The CDR3 DNA follows: TGCAGCGTTGAAGAGGACCGGGGACAATATAATTCACCCCTCCACTTT.

This clonotype has a handful of counts. This chain uses TRBV29-1 with TRBJ2-5; 9 bases line up with TRBD2. V dropped 2 bases and J dropped 5; count of bases not matched to a gene: 6. CDR3 length: 14 residues. In germline, CDR1 is SQVTM, CDR2 ANQGSEA. The chain's CDR3 is CSVEIAGAGETQYF. The CDR3 DNA follows: TGCAGCGTTGAAATAGCGGGAGCGGGGGAGACCCAGTACTTC.